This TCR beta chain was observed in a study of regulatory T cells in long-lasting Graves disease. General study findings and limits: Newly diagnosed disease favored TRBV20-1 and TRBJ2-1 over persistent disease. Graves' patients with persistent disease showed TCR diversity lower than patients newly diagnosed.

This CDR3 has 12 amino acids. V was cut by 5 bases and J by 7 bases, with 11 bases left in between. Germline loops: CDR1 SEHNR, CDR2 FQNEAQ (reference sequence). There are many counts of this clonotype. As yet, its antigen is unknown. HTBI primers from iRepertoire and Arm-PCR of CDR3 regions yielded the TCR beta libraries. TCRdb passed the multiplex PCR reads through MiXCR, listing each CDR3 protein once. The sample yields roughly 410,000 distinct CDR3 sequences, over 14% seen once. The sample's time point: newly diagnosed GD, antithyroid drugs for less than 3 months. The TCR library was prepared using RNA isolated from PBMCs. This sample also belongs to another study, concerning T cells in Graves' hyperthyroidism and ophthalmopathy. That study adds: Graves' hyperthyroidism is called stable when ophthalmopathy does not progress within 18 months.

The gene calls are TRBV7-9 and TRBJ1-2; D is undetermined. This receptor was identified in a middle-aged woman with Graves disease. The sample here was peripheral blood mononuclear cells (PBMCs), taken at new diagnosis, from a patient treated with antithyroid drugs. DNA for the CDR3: TGTGCCAGCAGCAAAGGAGAAGGTGGCTACACCTTC. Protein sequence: CASSKGEGGYTF.